These 9 T cell receptor beta chains share one sample of origin, sequenced in a study of cytomegalovirus exposure and HLA in healthy donors. PCR primers comprised 60 Vbeta and 13 Jbeta primers. Measured with immunoSEQ multiplex PCR; TCRdb has only the in-frame clones, and not every one. This table holds about 85,000 clones, over 75% found once. Sequencing was done on a sample of PBMCs. These receptors were obtained from a boy younger than 18 in good health and CMV-seronegative.

The rearrangement uses TRBV4-3 and TRBJ2-7; 11 nucleotides line up with TRBD1. The trim removed 1 base at V and 4 bases at J, leaving 3 bases unmatched. The CDR3 consists of 15 residues. CDR1 and CDR2 from the germline V gene are LGHNA and YSLEER. Here the CDR3 DNA reads TGCGCCAGCAGCCAAGTGGGGACAGGGGGTTACGAGCAGTACTTC. It codes for CASSQVGTGGYEQYF.

The CDR3 here is CSVDLAGVGNEQFF. CDR3 coding DNA: TGCAGCGTTGATCTAGCGGGAGTGGGCAATGAGCAGTTCTTC. The genes are TRBV29-1 and TRBJ2-1, with 10 positions matching TRBD2. The CDR3 spans 14 residues. Germline assignment: CDR1 SQVTM and CDR2 ANQGSEA. The junction had 5 bases not matched to a gene; V was cut back by 3 bases and J by 6 bases.

The V and J genes are TRBV4-3 and TRBJ2-1; 7 bases map to TRBD2. Trimming took 2 bases from V and 4 from J; bases not matched to a gene: 8. CDR3 length: 16 amino acids. Germline V CDR1 and CDR2: LGHNA, YSLEER. The CDR3 protein is CASSQREDRVYNEQFF. In DNA, the CDR3 is TGCGCCAGCAGCCAACGGGAGGATAGGGTTTACAATGAGCAGTTCTTC.

This clone was counted a few times. This chain uses TRBV9 with TRBJ2-1; D is perhaps TRBD2 (6 bases). This CDR3 has 15 residues. Trimming cost V 1 base and J 4 bases, with 12 bases left between them. The V gene's germline CDR1 is SGDLS and CDR2 YYNGEE. This CDR3 reads CASSVRAGLYNEQFF. CDR3 DNA sequence: TGTGCCAGCAGCGTACGGGCGGGACTTTACAATGAGCAGTTCTTC.

Only a few counts were recorded for this clone. The chain couples TRBV7-2 to TRBJ1-2, with D uncertain. V lost 6 bases and J 1 base, leaving 12 bases between the germline ends. The germline gives CDR1 SGHTA, CDR2 FQGNSA. The CDR3 runs 14 residues. The CDR3 DNA is TGTGCCAGCAGACTGTCTAGGAGTAACTATGGCTACACCTTC. This translates into CASRLSRSNYGYTF.

The rearrangement uses TRBV6-5 and TRBJ1-1; the D is unclear. The CDR3 has 13 amino acids. Germline V gene lookup returns CDR1 MNHEY and CDR2 SVGAGI. Trimming stripped 7 bases from V and 3 bases from J, with 12 bases between. The CDR3 reads CASTINQDTEAFF. Here the CDR3 DNA reads TGTGCCAGCACCATTAACCAGGACACTGAAGCTTTCTTT.

The CDR3, as DNA: TGTGCCAGCAGCTTTACGGCAGGGGATTATGGCTACACCTTC. This translates into CASSFTAGDYGYTF. The rearrangement joins TRBV11-2 to TRBJ1-2; a weak D match, TRBD1 (6 bases). Germline loops: CDR1 SGHAT, CDR2 FQNNGV. CDR3 length equals 14 residues. V was clipped by 3 bases and J by 5 bases, with 13 bases between them.

A few counts support this clone. V usage is TRBV27 and J usage is TRBJ2-7; D possibly corresponds to TRBD2 (6 bases). The CDR3 extends over 14 amino acids. Trimming took 8 bases from V and 1 from J, leaving 15 bases between them. Germline assignment: CDR1 MNHEY and CDR2 SMNVEV (reference sequence). The CDR3 nucleotides are TGTGCCAGCGCCCTACGGGGGACGTCCTACGAGCAGTACTTC. Encoded protein: CASALRGTSYEQYF.

Only one count was recorded for this clone. V is TRBV2 and J is TRBJ1-5, with 12 positions matching TRBD1. V was pared by 8 bases and J by 2 bases, with 16 bases of the junction left unmatched. CDR1 and CDR2 from the germline V gene are SNHLY and FYNNEI. The CDR3 covers 19 residues. CDR3 nucleotide sequence: TGTGCCAGCTCGGACGACCGGGACAGGGGGCTGTTCGGCAATCAGCCCCAGCATTTT. Translated: CASSDDRDRGLFGNQPQHF.